This is a list of T cell receptor beta chains from one sample in a study of T cell responses to AZD1222 COVID-19 vaccine. Data came from immunoSEQ multiplex PCR; TCRdb stores just in-frame clones and leaves some out. Of about 170,000 clones detected, approximately 90% appear once; the ten largest clones hold 6.5% to 7%. The sample was peripheral blood, taken on day 0 of AZD1222 vaccination. These receptors all come from an adult in good health. Both conserved end residues are part of each CDR3. The D gene is left open where the match is weak. Size tells how often a clone was seen (once, few, many) or the class of an expanded clone, and some rows leave it out.

d_call,v_call,clone_size,j_call,cdr3_nt,cdr3_aa
.,TRBV7-6,.,TRBJ1-5,TGTGCCAGCAGCCCAAGGGACTCTCAGCCCCAGCATTTT,CASSPRDSQPQHF
.,TRBV9,.,TRBJ2-5,TGTGCCAGCAGCGTCGGTGGGGGAACGGAGACCCAGTACTTC,CASSVGGGTETQYF
.,TRBV5-6,.,TRBJ2-2,TGTGCCAGCAGCTTGCTTAACACCGGGGAGCTGTTTTTT,CASSLLNTGELFF
.,TRBV5-1,.,TRBJ1-4,TGCGCCAGCAGCTTGGGTTCAGGGAGGTTCCCAGCAACTAATGAAAAACTGTTTTTT,CASSLGSGRFPATNEKLFF
.,TRBV6-5,.,TRBJ1-4,TGTGCCAGCGCAAGACAGCTCGGGGAAAAACTGTTTTTT,CASARQLGEKLFF
TRBD2,TRBV2,.,TRBJ2-5,TGTGCCAGCAGTGTTCGGGGACTAGCGGGGGTTGAGACCCAGTACTTC,CASSVRGLAGVETQYF
TRBD1,TRBV5-4,.,TRBJ1-5,TGTGCCAGCAGCTCCGGGACAGGGAACAATCAGCCCCAGCATTTT,CASSSGTGNNQPQHF
.,TRBV9,.,TRBJ2-5,TGTGCCAGCAGCGTAAAACCCACCCAAGAGACCCAGTACTTC,CASSVKPTQETQYF
TRBD2,TRBV4-2,.,TRBJ2-5,TGTGCCAGCAGCCAACCCGGGGGGAACCAGACCCAGTACTTC,CASSQPGGNQTQYF
.,TRBV9,.,TRBJ2-3,TGTGCCAGCAGCGTAGCGATGTGGGATACGCAGTATTTT,CASSVAMWDTQYF
.,TRBV6-2/TRBV6-3,.,TRBJ1-3,TGTGCCAGCAGTTACCCGCCCTTTGGAAACACCATATATTTT,CASSYPPFGNTIYF
.,TRBV9,once,TRBJ1-3,TGTGCCAGCAGCGTAGATGGGACGTCCCAAAACACCATATATTTT,CASSVDGTSQNTIYF
TRBD2,TRBV7-2,.,TRBJ2-4,TGTGCCAGCAGCAACGGGGACTACAAAAAGTACTTC,CASSNGDYKKYF
TRBD2,TRBV7-9,once,TRBJ2-5,TGTGCCAGCAGCTTATTAGCGGGGGGCCCTCCAGAGTACTTC,CASSLLAGGPPEYF
TRBD2,TRBV6-5,.,TRBJ2-1,TGTGCCAGCAGGGTGGGACTAGCGGGGCCCAATGAGCAGTTCTTC,CASRVGLAGPNEQFF
.,TRBV2,.,TRBJ1-1,TGTGCCAGCAGTGAAGGGGAGAACACTGAAGCTTTCTTT,CASSEGENTEAFF
TRBD1,TRBV5-6,.,TRBJ2-4,TGTGCCAGCAGCGGGACAGGGAGGGAAAACATTCAGTACTTC,CASSGTGRENIQYF
.,TRBV30,.,TRBJ1-3,TGTGCCTCCCAAGGGGAAGCTGGAAACACCATATATTTT,CASQGEAGNTIYF
.,TRBV7-3,.,TRBJ1-6,TGTGCCAGCAGCTTAAGGGACGGTGATTCACCCCTCCACTTT,CASSLRDGDSPLHF
.,TRBV30,.,TRBJ2-3,TGTGCCTGGAGCTCCACAGATACGCAGTATTTT,CAWSSTDTQYF
.,TRBV4-3,.,TRBJ2-7,TGCGCCAGCAGCCAAGATCCTGGACTAATATACGAGCAGTACTTC,CASSQDPGLIYEQYF
TRBD1,TRBV7-9,few,TRBJ1-5,TGTGCCAGCAGTTCTGACAGGGGGATTAATCAGCCCCAGCATTTT,CASSSDRGINQPQHF
TRBD1,TRBV5-1,few,TRBJ1-4,TGCGCCAGCAGCCTAGACAGGGGAGGTAATGAAAAACTGTTTTTT,CASSLDRGGNEKLFF
.,TRBV28,.,TRBJ2-7,TGTGCCAGCAGTTTGAACACCGCAACCTACGAGCAGTACTTC,CASSLNTATYEQYF
.,TRBV20-1,.,TRBJ2-1,TGCAGTGCTAGTAGGATAGACAATGAGCAGTTCTTC,CSASRIDNEQFF
.,TRBV5-1,few,TRBJ2-5,TGCGCCAGCAGCAGGGACTCCCAACAAGAGACCCAGTACTTC,CASSRDSQQETQYF
.,TRBV13,.,TRBJ2-7,TGTGCCAGCAGCTTAGCATCTCGGGACTACGAGCAGTACTTC,CASSLASRDYEQYF
.,TRBV5-4,few,TRBJ2-1,TGTGCCAGCAGCTTCAAAGGTGGGCCTCATTATGAGCAGTTCTTC,CASSFKGGPHYEQFF
TRBD1,TRBV12-3/TRBV12-4,.,TRBJ2-7,TGTGCCAGCAGGCTAACAGGGGGCGACGAGCAGTACTTC,CASRLTGGDEQYF
TRBD1,TRBV5-4,few,TRBJ1-5,TGTGCCAGCAGCTTGCTATCGAGACAGGGGTCTTCAAATCAGCCCCAGCATTTT,CASSLLSRQGSSNQPQHF
TRBD1,TRBV19,.,TRBJ1-5,TGTGCCAGTAAAGGACAGGGCTATAGCAATCAGCCCCAGCATTTT,CASKGQGYSNQPQHF
.,TRBV30,.,TRBJ2-7,TGTGCCTGGAGTGTAAATACCCTCTCCTACGAGCAGTACTTC,CAWSVNTLSYEQYF
.,TRBV2,.,TRBJ1-6,TGTGCCAGCAGTAAGGGGGGGTTCCCATCCAATTCACCCCTCCACTTT,CASSKGGFPSNSPLHF
.,TRBV29-1,.,TRBJ2-3,TGCAGCGCCGAACGGCAGAGCACAGATACGCAGTATTTT,CSAERQSTDTQYF
.,TRBV29-1,few,TRBJ1-2,TGCAGCGTCCCTGAGCGGTCTTTGGGGTATGGCTACACCTTC,CSVPERSLGYGYTF
.,TRBV28,.,TRBJ2-7,TGTGCCAGCAGTCGTCGCGGGGGCGTTTACGAGCAGTACTTC,CASSRRGGVYEQYF
.,TRBV5-1,.,TRBJ1-2,TGCGCCAGCAGCTTGTCTGATGGTCTTGACTATGGCTACACCTTC,CASSLSDGLDYGYTF
.,TRBV6-4,few,TRBJ1-5,TGTGCCAGCAGTGACGGCTACCGGGGGGATCAAGCCCAGCATTTT,CASSDGYRGDQAQHF
.,TRBV9,once,TRBJ1-3,TGTGCCAGCTACGCGACGCCGGGACGGATTTCTGGAAACACCATATATTTT,CASYATPGRISGNTIYF
TRBD1,TRBV27,.,TRBJ1-2,TGTGCCAGCAGACGCCCGGGGGGACAGGGTATCTATGGCTACACCTTC,CASRRPGGQGIYGYTF
.,TRBV14,.,TRBJ2-1,TGTGCCAGCAGCTTCGACAGACTCAATGAGCAGTTCTTC,CASSFDRLNEQFF
.,TRBV5-4,.,TRBJ1-1,TGTGCCAGCAGCTCCCGCGTGGGTGAGACTGAAGCTTTCTTT,CASSSRVGETEAFF
TRBD1,TRBV7-6,.,TRBJ1-1,TGTGCCAGCAGCTACGGGACAGGCGGCACTGAAGCTTTCTTT,CASSYGTGGTEAFF
.,TRBV2,.,TRBJ1-1,TGTGCCAGCAGTGGACCTGACCAGAACACTGAAGCTTTCTTT,CASSGPDQNTEAFF
TRBD1,TRBV5-6,.,TRBJ1-2,TGTGCCAGCAGCGCCGGGACAGTCTATGGCTACACCTTC,CASSAGTVYGYTF
.,TRBV6-2/TRBV6-3,.,TRBJ1-1,TGTGCCAGCAGTTATCCTGGAGATGAAGCTTTCTTT,CASSYPGDEAFF
.,TRBV7-3,.,TRBJ2-5,TGTGCCAGCAGCTTAGAGGGGGGGATCCCCATGTACTTC,CASSLEGGIPMYF
.,TRBV5-5,.,TRBJ2-3,TGTGCCAGCAGCTACTTGACCACAGATACGCAGTATTTT,CASSYLTTDTQYF
.,TRBV7-2,.,TRBJ2-7,TGTGCCAGCAGCTTACGGGCCGGTATTTACGAGCAGTACTTC,CASSLRAGIYEQYF
.,TRBV19,.,TRBJ2-2,TGTGCCAGTAGTATAATTTTTTTCGGGGGCACCGGGGAGCTGTTTTTT,CASSIIFFGGTGELFF
.,TRBV6-1,.,TRBJ1-5,TGTGCCAGCAGTGTAACTGTAGCCAATCAGCCCCAGCATTTT,CASSVTVANQPQHF